This paragraph reports one TCR beta chain. The data belong to a study of blood T cell repertoires in COVID-19. About the research overall: From the United States, Italy and Spain came samples of acute and convalescent COVID-19.

The table came from immunoSEQ multiplex PCR; TCRdb's copy has only in-frame clones and leaves some out. The table records a few hundred thousand clones, around 87% of them present only once. CDR1 is SGHNT and CDR2 is YENEEA in the germline V gene. With 6 bases clipped from V and 5 bases from J, the junction kept 6 bases outside the gene matches. The CDR3 has 14 residues. The sequenced sample consisted of PBMCs or T cells enriched from blood (not recorded which). V is TRBV11-3 and J is TRBJ2-2, with 7 bases aligning to TRBD1. The TCR was taken from a woman between 18 and 30 years old in a cohort exposed to, infected with or recovered from COVID-19 (not recorded which). DNA for the CDR3: TGTGCCAGCAGACTTGACAGGGAAACCGGGGAGCTGTTTTTT. Protein product: CASRLDRETGELFF.